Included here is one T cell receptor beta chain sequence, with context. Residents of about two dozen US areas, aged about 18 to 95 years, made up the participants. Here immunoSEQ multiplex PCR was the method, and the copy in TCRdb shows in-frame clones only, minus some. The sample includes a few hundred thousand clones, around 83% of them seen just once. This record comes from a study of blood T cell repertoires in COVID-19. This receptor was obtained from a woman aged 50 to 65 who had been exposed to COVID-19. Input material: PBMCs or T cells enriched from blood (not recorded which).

The CDR3 here is CASLTTSGITDTQYF. CDR3 in DNA: TGTGCCAGCTTGACGACTAGCGGGATTACAGATACGCAGTATTTT. The chain is built from TRBV18 and TRBJ2-3; 11 nucleotides agree with TRBD2. CDR1 and CDR2 (germline): KGHSH, LQKENI. V gave up 7 bases and J gave up 3 bases; unmatched junction bases: 6. CDR3 length equals 15 residues.